This T cell receptor (beta chain) is from a study of cytomegalovirus exposure and HLA in healthy donors. Study-wide results and caveats: In a later analysis, first-cohort TCR clusters were found to tend to co-occur in the roughly 120 validation repertoires. Usually a TCR sequence was rare, but some public TCRs were found in many donors. The classifier was said to identify cytomegalovirus status with high specificity and sensitivity. Among TCR beta chains, those listed as cytomegalovirus-associated numbered under 200.

Comment on this clone: Its cognate antigen is unknown.

The germline CDR1 and CDR2 sequences are MNHEY and SVGAGI. The ends lost 7 bases at V and 5 bases at J; junction bases unmatched: 13. This CDR3 has 15 amino acids. TCRdb's copy holds only in-frame clones and misses some; the assay was immunoSEQ multiplex PCR. The profile shows about 200,000 clones, more than 65% of them singletons. The sample consisted of PBMCs. This TCR came from a woman between 25 and 40 years old in good health and CMV-seropositive. V and J are TRBV6-5 and TRBJ1-2; 7 nucleotides align to TRBD1. CDR3 sequence reads: CASTQQGQGDYGYTF. The CDR3 DNA reads TGTGCCAGCACCCAGCAGGGCCAGGGGGATTATGGCTACACCTTC.